The clone carrying this TCR beta chain has a handful of counts. Its antigen is not identified. The sample comes from a study of cytomegalovirus exposure and HLA in healthy donors. Study-level information: As an earlier analysis found, around 170 million T cells yielded over 95 million unique TCR beta sequences.

Study results and limitations: With further analysis later on, most CMV-associated TCR beta chains appeared HLA-restricted. The study dropped some indistinguishable V segments, TRBV6-2 and TRBV6-3 among them. Overall, about 160 TCR beta chains were annotated as cytomegalovirus-associated.

The PCR was carried out with 60 Vbeta primers and 13 Jbeta primers. Repertoires were generated with immunoSEQ multiplex PCR, while TCRdb's copy carries only in-frame clones and drops some. The table records approximately 140,000 clones, about 75% of them present only once. Germline V gene data show CDR1 as LNHDA and CDR2 as SQIVND (reference sequence). V lost 9 bases to trimming and J lost 1 base; unmatched junction nucleotides: 2. This CDR3 has 13 amino acids. The sequence was collected from a middle-aged man in good health and CMV-seronegative. This chain joins TRBV19 and TRBJ2-2, with TRBD1 matching over 7 bases. Sequenced material: PBMCs. The CDR3 nucleotides read TGTGCCAGCGGGACAGAGAACACCGGGGAGCTGTTTTTT. Its protein is CASGTENTGELFF.